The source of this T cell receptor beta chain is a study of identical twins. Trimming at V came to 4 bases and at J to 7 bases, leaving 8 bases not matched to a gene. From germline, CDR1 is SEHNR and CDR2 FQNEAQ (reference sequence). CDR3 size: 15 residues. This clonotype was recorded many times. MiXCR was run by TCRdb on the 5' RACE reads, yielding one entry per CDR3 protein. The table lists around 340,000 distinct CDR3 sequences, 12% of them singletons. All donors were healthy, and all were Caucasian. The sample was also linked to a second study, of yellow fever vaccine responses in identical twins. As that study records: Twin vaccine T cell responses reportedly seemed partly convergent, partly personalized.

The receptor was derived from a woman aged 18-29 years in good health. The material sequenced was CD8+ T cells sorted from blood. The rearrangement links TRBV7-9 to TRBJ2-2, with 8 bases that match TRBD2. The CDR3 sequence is CASSSSGTSNGELFF. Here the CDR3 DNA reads TGTGCCAGCAGCTCCTCCGGGACTAGTAACGGGGAGCTGTTTTTT.